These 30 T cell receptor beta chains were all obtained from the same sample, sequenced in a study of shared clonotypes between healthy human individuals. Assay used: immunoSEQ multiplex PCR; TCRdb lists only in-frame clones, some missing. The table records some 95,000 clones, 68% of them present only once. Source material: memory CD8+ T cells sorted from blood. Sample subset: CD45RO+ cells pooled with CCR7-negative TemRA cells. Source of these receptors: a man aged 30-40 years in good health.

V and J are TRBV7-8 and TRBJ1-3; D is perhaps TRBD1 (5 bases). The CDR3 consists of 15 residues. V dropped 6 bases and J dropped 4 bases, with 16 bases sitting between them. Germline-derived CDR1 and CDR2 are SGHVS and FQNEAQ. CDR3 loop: CASSWSRGPGNTIYF. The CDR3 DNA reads TGTGCCAGCAGTTGGAGTAGGGGCCCAGGAAACACCATATATTTT.

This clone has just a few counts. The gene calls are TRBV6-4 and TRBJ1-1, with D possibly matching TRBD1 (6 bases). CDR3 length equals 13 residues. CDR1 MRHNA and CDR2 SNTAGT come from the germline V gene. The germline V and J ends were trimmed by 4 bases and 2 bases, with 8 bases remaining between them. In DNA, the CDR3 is TGTGCCAGCAGTGCGGACAGCAACACTGAAGCTTTCTTT. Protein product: CASSADSNTEAFF.

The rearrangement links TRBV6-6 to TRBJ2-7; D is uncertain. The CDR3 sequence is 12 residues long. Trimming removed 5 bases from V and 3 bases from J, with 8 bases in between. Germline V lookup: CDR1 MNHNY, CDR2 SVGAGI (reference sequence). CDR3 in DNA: TGTGCCAGCAGTGACCACGACTACGAGCAGTACTTC. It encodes CASSDHDYEQYF.

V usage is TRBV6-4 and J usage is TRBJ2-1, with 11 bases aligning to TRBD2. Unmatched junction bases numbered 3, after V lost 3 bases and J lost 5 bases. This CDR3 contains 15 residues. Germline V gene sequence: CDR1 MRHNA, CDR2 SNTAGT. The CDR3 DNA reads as TGTGCCAGCAGTGAAGTAGCGGGAGGGAACAATGAGCAGTTCTTC. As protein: CASSEVAGGNNEQFF.

CDR3 amino acids: CASSVGQGNTGELFF. The DNA for the CDR3 is TGCGCCAGCAGCGTAGGACAGGGGAACACCGGGGAGCTGTTTTTT. The rearrangement uses TRBV5-1 and TRBJ2-2; 8 bases fit TRBD1. Trimming at V came to 4 bases and at J to 1 base, leaving 3 bases not matched to a gene. The CDR3 length is 15 residues. Per germline, CDR1 SGHRS and CDR2 YFSETQ.

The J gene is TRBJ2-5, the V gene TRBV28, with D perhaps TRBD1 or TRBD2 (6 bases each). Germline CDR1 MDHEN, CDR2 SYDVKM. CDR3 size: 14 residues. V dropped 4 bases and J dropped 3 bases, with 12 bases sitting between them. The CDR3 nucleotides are TGTGCCAGCAGTTCGGGGGCAAGTGAAGAGACCCAGTACTTC. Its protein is CASSSGASEETQYF.

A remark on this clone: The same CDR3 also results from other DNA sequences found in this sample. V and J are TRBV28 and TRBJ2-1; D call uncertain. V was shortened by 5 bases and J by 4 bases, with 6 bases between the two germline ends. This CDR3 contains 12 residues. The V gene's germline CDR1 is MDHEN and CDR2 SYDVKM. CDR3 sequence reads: CASSPSYNEQFF. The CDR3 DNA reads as TGTGCCAGCAGTCCTAGTTACAATGAGCAGTTCTTC.

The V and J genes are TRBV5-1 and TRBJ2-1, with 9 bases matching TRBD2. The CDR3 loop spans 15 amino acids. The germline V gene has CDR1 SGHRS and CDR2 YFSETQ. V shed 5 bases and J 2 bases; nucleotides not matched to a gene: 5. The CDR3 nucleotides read TGCGCCAGCAGAGGGACTAGCTCAACCTACAATGAGCAGTTCTTC. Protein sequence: CASRGTSSTYNEQFF.

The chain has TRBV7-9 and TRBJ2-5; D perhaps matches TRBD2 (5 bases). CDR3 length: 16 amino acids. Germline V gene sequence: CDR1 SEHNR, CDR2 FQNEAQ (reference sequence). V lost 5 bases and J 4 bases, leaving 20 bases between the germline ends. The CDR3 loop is CASSNTRVSGRETQYF. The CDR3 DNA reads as TGTGCCAGCAGCAATACTAGGGTATCGGGTAGAGAGACCCAGTACTTC.

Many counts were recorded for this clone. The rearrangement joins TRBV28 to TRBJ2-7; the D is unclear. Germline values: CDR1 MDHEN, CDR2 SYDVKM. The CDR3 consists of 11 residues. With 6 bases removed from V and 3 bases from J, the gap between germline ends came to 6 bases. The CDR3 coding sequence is TGTGCCAGCAGCAACTACTACGAGCAGTACTTC. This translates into CASSNYYEQYF.

The chain's CDR3 is CASSSTGNTIYF. The CDR3 DNA reads TGTGCCAGCAGTTCCACTGGAAACACCATATATTTT. The chain has TRBV2 and TRBJ1-3, with D unclear. The CDR3 runs 12 residues. Germline V gene sequence: CDR1 SNHLY, CDR2 FYNNEI. The V end lost 5 bases, the J end lost 2 bases, and 4 bases lay between the germline ends.

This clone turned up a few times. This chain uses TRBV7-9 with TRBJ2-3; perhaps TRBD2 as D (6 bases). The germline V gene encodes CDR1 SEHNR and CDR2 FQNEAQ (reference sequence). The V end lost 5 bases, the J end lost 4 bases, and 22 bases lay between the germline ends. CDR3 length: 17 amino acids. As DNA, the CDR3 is TGTGCCAGCAGCGCACCGGATGGACTATTTCAACCAGATACGCAGTATTTT. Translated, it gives CASSAPDGLFQPDTQYF.

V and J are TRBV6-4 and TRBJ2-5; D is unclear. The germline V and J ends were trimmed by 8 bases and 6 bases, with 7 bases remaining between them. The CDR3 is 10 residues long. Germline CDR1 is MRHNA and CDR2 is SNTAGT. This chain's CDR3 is CASFSKTQYF. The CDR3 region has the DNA TGTGCCAGCTTTTCAAAGACCCAGTACTTC.

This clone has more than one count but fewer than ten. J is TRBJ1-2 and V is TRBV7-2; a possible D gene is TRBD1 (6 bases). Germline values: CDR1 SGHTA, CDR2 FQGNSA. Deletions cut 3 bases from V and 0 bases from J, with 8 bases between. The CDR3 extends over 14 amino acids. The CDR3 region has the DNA TGTGCCAGCAGCTTTGGGGGCACTAACTATGGCTACACCTTC. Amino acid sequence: CASSFGGTNYGYTF.

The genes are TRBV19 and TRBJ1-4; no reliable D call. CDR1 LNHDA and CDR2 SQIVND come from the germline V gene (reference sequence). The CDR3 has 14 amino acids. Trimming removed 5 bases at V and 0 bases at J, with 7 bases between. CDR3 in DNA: TGTGCCAGTAGTGTACAGACAACTAATGAAAAACTGTTTTTT. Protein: CASSVQTTNEKLFF.

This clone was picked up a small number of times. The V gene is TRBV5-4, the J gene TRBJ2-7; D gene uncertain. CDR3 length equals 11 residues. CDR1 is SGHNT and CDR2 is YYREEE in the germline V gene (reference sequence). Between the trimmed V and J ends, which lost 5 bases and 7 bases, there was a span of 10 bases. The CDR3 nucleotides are TGTGCCAGCAGTCACGGACGGGAGCAGTACTTC. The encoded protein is CASSHGREQYF.

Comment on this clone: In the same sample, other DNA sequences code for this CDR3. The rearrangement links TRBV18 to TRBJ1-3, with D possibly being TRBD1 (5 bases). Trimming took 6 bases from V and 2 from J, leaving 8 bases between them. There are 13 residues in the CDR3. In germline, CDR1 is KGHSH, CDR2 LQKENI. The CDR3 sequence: CASSRETGNTIYF. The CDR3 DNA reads TGTGCCAGCTCCAGGGAAACTGGAAACACCATATATTTT.

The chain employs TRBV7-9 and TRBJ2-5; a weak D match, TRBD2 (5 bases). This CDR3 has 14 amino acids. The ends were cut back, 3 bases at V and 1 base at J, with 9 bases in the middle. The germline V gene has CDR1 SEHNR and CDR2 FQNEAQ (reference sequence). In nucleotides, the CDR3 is TGTGCCAGCAGCTTCGGGGAATTCCAAGAGACCCAGTACTTC. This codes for CASSFGEFQETQYF. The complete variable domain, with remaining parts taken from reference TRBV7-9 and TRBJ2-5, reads DTGVSQNPRHKITKRGQNVTFRCDPISEHNRLYWYRQTLGQGPEFLTYFQNEAQLEKSRLLSDRFSAERPKGSFSTLEIQRTEQGDSAMYLCASSFGEFQETQYFGPGTRLLVL.

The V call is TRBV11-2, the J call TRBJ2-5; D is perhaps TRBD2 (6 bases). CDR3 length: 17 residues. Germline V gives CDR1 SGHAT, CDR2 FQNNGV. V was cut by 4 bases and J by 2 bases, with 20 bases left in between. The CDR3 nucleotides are TGTGCCAGCAGCTCAGGCCCGGGGGTGGTAGCGCAAGAGACCCAGTACTTC. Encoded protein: CASSSGPGVVAQETQYF.

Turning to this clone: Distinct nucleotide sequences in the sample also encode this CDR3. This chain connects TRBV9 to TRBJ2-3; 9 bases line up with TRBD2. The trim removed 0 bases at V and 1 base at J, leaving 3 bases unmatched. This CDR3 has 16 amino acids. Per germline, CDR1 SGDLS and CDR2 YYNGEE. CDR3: CASSVEGLAGTDTQYF. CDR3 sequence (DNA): TGTGCCAGCAGCGTAGAGGGACTAGCTGGCACAGATACGCAGTATTTT.

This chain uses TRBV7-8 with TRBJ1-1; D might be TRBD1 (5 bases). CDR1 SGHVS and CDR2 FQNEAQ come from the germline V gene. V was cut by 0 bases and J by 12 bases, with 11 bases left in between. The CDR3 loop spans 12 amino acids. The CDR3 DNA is TGTGCCAGCAGCTTAGCTCGGGGGAGGCCTTTCTTT. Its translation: CASSLARGRPFF.

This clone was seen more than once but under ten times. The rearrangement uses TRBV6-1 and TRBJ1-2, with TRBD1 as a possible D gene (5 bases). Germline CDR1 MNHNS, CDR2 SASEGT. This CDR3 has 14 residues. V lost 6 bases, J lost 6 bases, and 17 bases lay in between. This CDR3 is CASSLLGGFDGYTF. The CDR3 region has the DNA TGTGCCAGCAGCCTATTGGGGGGGTTTGATGGCTACACCTTC.

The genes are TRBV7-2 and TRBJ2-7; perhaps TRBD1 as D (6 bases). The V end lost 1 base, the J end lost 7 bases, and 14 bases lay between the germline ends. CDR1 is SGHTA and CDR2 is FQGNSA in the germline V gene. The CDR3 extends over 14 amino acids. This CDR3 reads CASSLDAGTPEQYF. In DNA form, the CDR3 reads TGTGCCAGCAGCTTAGATGCTGGGACACCGGAGCAGTACTTC.

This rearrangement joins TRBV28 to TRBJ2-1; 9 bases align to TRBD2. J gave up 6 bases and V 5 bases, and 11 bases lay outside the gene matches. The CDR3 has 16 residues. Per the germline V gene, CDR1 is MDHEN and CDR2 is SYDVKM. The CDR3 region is CASSQLGSGRLNEQFF. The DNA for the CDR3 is TGTGCCAGCAGTCAACTGGGTAGCGGGAGACTCAATGAGCAGTTCTTC. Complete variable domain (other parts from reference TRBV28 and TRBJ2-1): DVKVTQSSRYLVKRTGEKVFLECVQDMDHENMFWYRQDPGLGLRLIYFSYDVKMKEKGDIPEGYSVSREKKERFSLILESASTNQTSMYLCASSQLGSGRLNEQFFGPGTRLTVL.

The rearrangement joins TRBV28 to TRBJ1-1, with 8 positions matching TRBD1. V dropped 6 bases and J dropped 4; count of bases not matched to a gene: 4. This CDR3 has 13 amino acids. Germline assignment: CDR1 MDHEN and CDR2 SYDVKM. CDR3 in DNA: TGTGCCAGCAGCTTGGACAGGGTCACTGAAGCTTTCTTT. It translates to CASSLDRVTEAFF.

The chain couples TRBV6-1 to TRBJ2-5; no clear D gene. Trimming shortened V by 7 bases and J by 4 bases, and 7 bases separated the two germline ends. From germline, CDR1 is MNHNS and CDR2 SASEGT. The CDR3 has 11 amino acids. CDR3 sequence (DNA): TGTGCCAGCACCTTGAGAGAGACCCAGTACTTC. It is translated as CASTLRETQYF.

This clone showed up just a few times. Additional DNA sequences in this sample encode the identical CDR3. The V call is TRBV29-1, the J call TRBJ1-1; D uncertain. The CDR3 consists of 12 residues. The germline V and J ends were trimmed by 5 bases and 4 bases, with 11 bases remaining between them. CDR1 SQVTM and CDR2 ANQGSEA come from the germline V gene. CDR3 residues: CSVLYMGTEAFF. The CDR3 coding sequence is TGCAGCGTTCTATATATGGGCACTGAAGCTTTCTTT.

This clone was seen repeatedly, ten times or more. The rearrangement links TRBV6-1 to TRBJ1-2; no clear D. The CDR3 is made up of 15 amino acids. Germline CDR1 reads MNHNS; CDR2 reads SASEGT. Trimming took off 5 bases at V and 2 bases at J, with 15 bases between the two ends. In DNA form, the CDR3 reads TGTGCCAGCAGTAAGACCCCCAAGGGCAACTATGGCTACACCTTC. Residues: CASSKTPKGNYGYTF.

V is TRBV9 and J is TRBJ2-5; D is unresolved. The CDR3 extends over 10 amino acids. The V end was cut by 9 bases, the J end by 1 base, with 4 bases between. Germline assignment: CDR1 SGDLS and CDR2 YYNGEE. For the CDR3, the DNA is TGTGCCACCCTCCAAGAGACCCAGTACTTC. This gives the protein CATLQETQYF.

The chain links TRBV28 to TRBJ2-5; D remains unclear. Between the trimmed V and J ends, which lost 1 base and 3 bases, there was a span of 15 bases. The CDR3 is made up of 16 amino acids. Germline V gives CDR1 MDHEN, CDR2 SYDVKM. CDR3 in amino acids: CASSLSNLRGEETQYF. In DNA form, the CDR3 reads TGTGCCAGCAGTTTATCCAATTTGCGTGGGGAAGAGACCCAGTACTTC. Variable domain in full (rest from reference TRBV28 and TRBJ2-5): DVKVTQSSRYLVKRTGEKVFLECVQDMDHENMFWYRQDPGLGLRLIYFSYDVKMKEKGDIPEGYSVSREKKERFSLILESASTNQTSMYLCASSLSNLRGEETQYFGPGTRLLVL.